These T cell receptor beta chains were read from a single sample in a study of beta chain features in type 1 diabetes. Clones were sequenced by immunoSEQ multiplex PCR, and TCRdb holds only the in-frame ones, with some missing. In the table there are about 160,000 clones, 9% to 10% of which are singletons. The specimen was central memory CD4+ T cells from blood. All receptors come from a woman between 18 and 29 years old in good health. The CDR3 runs from the conserved cysteine through the conserved F or W. The D gene is left open where the match is weak. Not every row has a clone size; where given, it reads once, few, many or a size class.

TRBV7-2	TRBJ2-7	TRBD1	.	CASSLGDRGSYEQYF	TGTGCCAGCAGCTTAGGGGACAGGGGCTCCTACGAGCAGTACTTC
TRBV30	TRBJ2-5	.	.	CAWSPPDLEETQYF	TGTGCCTGGAGTCCCCCGGATCTAGAGGAGACCCAGTACTTC
TRBV7-2	TRBJ1-4	.	.	CASSPIPQLNEKLFF	TGTGCCAGCAGCCCCATCCCACAGCTTAATGAAAAACTGTTTTTT
TRBV9	TRBJ1-2	.	many	CASSKDSGYTF	TGTGCCAGCAGCAAGGACAGCGGCTACACCTTC
TRBV30	TRBJ1-1	.	few	CAWSVPGHNTEAFF	TGTGCCTGGAGTGTCCCGGGACACAACACTGAAGCTTTCTTT
TRBV5-1	TRBJ2-5	.	.	CASSFTRQETQYF	TGCGCCAGCAGCTTTACTAGGCAAGAGACCCAGTACTTC
TRBV27	TRBJ1-2	.	few	CASSPKSRANYGYTF	TGTGCCAGCAGCCCGAAGTCCAGGGCTAACTATGGCTACACCTTC
TRBV6-1	TRBJ2-1	TRBD2	.	CASIALAVTYNEQFF	TGTGCCAGCATCGCCCTAGCGGTCACGTACAATGAGCAGTTCTTC
TRBV7-9	TRBJ1-1	TRBD1	.	CASSLDDFYRGDTEAFF	TGTGCCAGCAGCTTAGACGATTTTTACAGGGGGGACACTGAAGCTTTCTTT
TRBV11-2	TRBJ2-4	.	.	CASSLDPLAKNIQYF	TGTGCCAGCAGCTTAGACCCCCTAGCCAAAAACATTCAGTACTTC
TRBV6-1	TRBJ2-3	.	.	CASSKQEDGTQYF	TGTGCCAGCAGCAAACAAGAAGATGGTACGCAGTATTTT
TRBV27	TRBJ1-4	.	.	CASSRGGTNEKLFF	TGTGCCAGCAGTCGGGGGGGGACTAATGAAAAACTGTTTTTT
TRBV5-1	TRBJ1-1	TRBD1	few	CASSLQGAGTEAFF	TGCGCCAGCAGCTTACAGGGGGCCGGCACTGAAGCTTTCTTT
TRBV19	TRBJ2-3	.	few	CASSIGQGNSDTQYF	TGTGCCAGTAGTATTGGGCAGGGAAACTCAGATACGCAGTATTTT
TRBV5-1	TRBJ2-3	.	.	CASSLQDTQYF	TGCGCCAGCAGCTTACAGGATACGCAGTATTTT
TRBV19	TRBJ1-5	.	few	CASSIKAAITPQHF	TGTGCCAGTAGTATTAAGGCGGCCATCACGCCCCAGCATTTT
TRBV27	TRBJ1-5	.	few	CASTFPGYSNQPQHF	TGTGCCAGCACTTTCCCCGGGTATAGCAATCAGCCCCAGCATTTT
TRBV11-2	TRBJ2-7	.	.	CASSLGDLYEQYF	TGTGCCAGCAGCTTAGGGGACTTGTACGAGCAGTACTTC
TRBV19	TRBJ2-5	TRBD1	few	CASRGQGMETQYF	TGTGCCAGTAGGGGACAGGGGATGGAGACCCAGTACTTC
TRBV10-3	TRBJ2-1	TRBD2	.	CATETSGSLGDEQFF	TGTGCCACCGAGACTAGCGGGAGCCTCGGGGATGAGCAGTTCTTC
TRBV4-1	TRBJ2-2	TRBD2	many	CASSQVSGSGTGELFF	TGCGCCAGCAGCCAAGTTAGCGGGAGTGGCACCGGGGAGCTGTTTTTT
TRBV7-7	TRBJ2-5	.	.	CASSLQDGGETQYF	TGTGCTAGCAGCTTACAGGATGGGGGGGAGACCCAGTACTTC
TRBV10-3	TRBJ1-1	TRBD1	.	CATGTGLNTEAFF	TGTGCCACTGGGACAGGGTTGAACACTGAAGCTTTCTTT
TRBV4-1	TRBJ2-3	TRBD2	.	CASSLAQRGLSTDTQYF	TGCGCCAGCAGCCTAGCCCAGCGGGGGTTATCCACAGATACGCAGTATTTT
TRBV4-2	TRBJ2-5	TRBD2	.	CASSSAAGVGGETQYF	TGTGCCAGCAGCTCGGCAGCGGGAGTCGGAGGAGAGACCCAGTACTTC
TRBV7-8	TRBJ2-7	TRBD1	.	CASSRGQGVWEQYF	TGTGCCAGCAGCCGCGGACAGGGGGTGTGGGAGCAGTACTTC
TRBV25-1	TRBJ1-1	.	.	CASSAADMLQEAFF	TGTGCCAGCAGTGCCGCGGACATGCTCCAAGAGGCTTTCTTT
TRBV9	TRBJ2-1	TRBD2	few	CASSSFSGRTYNEQFF	TGTGCCAGCAGCTCCTTTAGCGGGAGAACCTACAATGAGCAGTTCTTC
TRBV29-1	TRBJ1-2	.	many	CSVSTGSNYGYTF	TGCAGCGTTTCAACAGGGTCAAACTATGGCTACACCTTC
TRBV23-1	TRBJ2-1	.	many	CASSHIREGGDEQFF	TGCGCCAGCAGTCATATCCGGGAAGGAGGTGATGAGCAGTTCTTC
TRBV7-2	TRBJ2-1	TRBD2	.	CASSLAGASGSRVQFF	TGTGCCAGCAGCTTAGCGGGGGCTAGCGGGAGTCGCGTCCAATTCTTC
TRBV6-1	TRBJ1-1	.	few	CASSRLKRYAFF	TGTGCCAGCAGTAGACTCAAGAGGTACGCTTTCTTT
TRBV7-9	TRBJ2-3	TRBD1	few	CASSPGQGSTDTQYF	TGTGCCAGCAGCCCTGGACAGGGAAGCACAGATACGCAGTATTTT